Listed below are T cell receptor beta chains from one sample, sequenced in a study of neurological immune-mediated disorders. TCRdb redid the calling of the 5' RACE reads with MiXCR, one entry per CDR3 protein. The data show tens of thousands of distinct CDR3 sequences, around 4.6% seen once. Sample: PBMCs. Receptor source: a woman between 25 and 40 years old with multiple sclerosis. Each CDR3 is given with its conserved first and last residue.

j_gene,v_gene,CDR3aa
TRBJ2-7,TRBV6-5,CASSYSASTYEQYF
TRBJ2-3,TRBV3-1,CASSQGDYSTQYF
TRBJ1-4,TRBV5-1,CASSRGQEEEKLFF
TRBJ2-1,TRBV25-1,CASSAYRGIPNEQFF
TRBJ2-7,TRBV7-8,CASSLDRGPREQYF
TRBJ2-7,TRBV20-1,CSAPRPPPLAGGGYEQYF
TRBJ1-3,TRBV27,CASSSGYRNTIYF
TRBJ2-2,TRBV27,CASSLSPVAGGPTGELFF
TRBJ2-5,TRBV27,CASWASGGRETQYF
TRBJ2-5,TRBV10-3,CAISESRRSGRLETQYF
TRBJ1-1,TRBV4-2,CASSQTNLNTEAFF
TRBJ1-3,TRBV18,CASSPLTGPGNTIYF
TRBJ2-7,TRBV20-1,CSASPIPGGRFAEQYF
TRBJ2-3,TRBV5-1,CASSWDSGTDTQYF
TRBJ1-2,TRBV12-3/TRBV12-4,CASSFDRGNGYTF
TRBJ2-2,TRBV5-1,CASSQTGGATGELFF